The 8 T cell receptor beta chains given below trace back to one sample, sequenced in a study of beta chain features in type 1 diabetes. Reverse transcribing all isolated RNA meant expressed TCRB transcripts were sequenced. The method was immunoSEQ multiplex PCR; TCRdb's version includes in-frame clones alone and lacks a portion of them. The sample carries roughly 140,000 clones, around 10% recorded once. Sequenced sample: central memory CD4+ T cells from blood. These receptors originate from a man between 18 and 29 years old in good health.

The chain is built from TRBV11-2 and TRBJ1-1; D is ambiguous. Between the trimmed V and J ends, which lost 1 base and 1 base, there was a span of 7 bases. The CDR3 extends over 14 amino acids. Germline-derived CDR1 and CDR2 are SGHAT and FQNNGV. The DNA of the CDR3 is TGTGCCAGCAGCTTAGGGCAGAGGAACACTGAAGCTTTCTTT. It encodes CASSLGQRNTEAFF.

The chain uses TRBV11-1 and TRBJ2-7, with 8 bases that match TRBD1. V dropped 1 base and J dropped 13; count of bases not matched to a gene: 15. The germline gives CDR1 SGHAT, CDR2 FQDESV (reference sequence). The CDR3 has 15 amino acids. The chain's CDR3 is CASSLVPGQGMDIYF. The DNA of the CDR3 is TGTGCCAGCAGCTTAGTTCCAGGACAGGGCATGGATATCTACTTC.

The chain links TRBV13 to TRBJ1-2; 7 nucleotides line up with TRBD1. Germline V lookup: CDR1 PRHDT, CDR2 FYEKMQ (reference sequence). With V trimmed by 5 bases and J by 5 bases, 8 bases remained unmatched. This CDR3 contains 14 residues. The CDR3 here is CASSTMTGNYGYTF. The CDR3 DNA sequence: TGTGCCAGCAGCACAATGACAGGGAATTATGGCTACACCTTC.

This clone was detected only a few times. A clone one base away is much larger, so this may be a read error. Other nucleotide sequences from this sample produce the same CDR3. The chain employs TRBV7-2 and TRBJ2-7, with D uncertain. CDR1 and CDR2 from the germline V gene are SGHTA and FQGNSA. The CDR3 is 12 amino acids. Trimming took 5 bases from V and 0 from J, leaving 5 bases between them. The CDR3: CASSLSSYEQYF. The CDR3 DNA reads as TGTGCCAGCAGCCTTAGCTCCTACGAGCAGTACTTC.

The gene calls are TRBV11-2 and TRBJ1-5, with TRBD1 identical over 8 bases. Losses at the gene ends were 4 bases for V and 2 bases for J; bases not matched to a gene: 4. CDR3 length equals 15 residues. Per the germline V gene, CDR1 is SGHAT and CDR2 is FQNNGV. CDR3 loop: CASSSEGQGNQPQHF. DNA for the CDR3: TGTGCCAGCAGCTCTGAGGGACAGGGCAATCAGCCCCAGCATTTT.

The chain is built from TRBV7-9 and TRBJ2-7; 9 positions agree with TRBD2. This CDR3 has 14 amino acids. V shed 4 bases, J shed 3 bases, and the junction held 4 bases outside the gene matches. Per germline, CDR1 SEHNR and CDR2 FQNEAQ (reference sequence). The CDR3: CASSSLAGNYEQYF. Written as DNA, the CDR3 is TGTGCCAGCAGCTCCCTAGCGGGAAACTACGAGCAGTACTTC.

This chain links TRBV18 with TRBJ2-3; possible D gene TRBD2, 6 bases. CDR1 is KGHSH, CDR2 LQKENI, per germline. The CDR3 totals 13 residues. With 2 bases removed from V and 6 bases from J, the gap between germline ends came to 9 bases. The CDR3 protein is CASSPFGGDTQYF. In DNA form, the CDR3 reads TGTGCCAGCTCACCATTCGGAGGGGATACGCAGTATTTT.

This clone was counted between two and nine times. The limits of the CDR3 on the DNA are not certain, so only TCRdb's listed CDR3 is given. The V and J genes are TRBV7-3 and TRBJ1-1; the DNA was not used to check the table's D call, TRBD1. The germline gives CDR1 SGHTA, CDR2 FQGTGA. The CDR3 length equals 16 residues, ends included. This CDR3 is CASSVGPGQGNTEAFF.